This T cell receptor (beta chain) emerged from a study of cytomegalovirus exposure and HLA in healthy donors. Trimming cost V 7 bases and J 0 bases; bases outside gene matches: 2. Looked up from germline, CDR1 is MNHEY and CDR2 is SVGAGI. The CDR3 sequence is 13 residues long. Assay used: immunoSEQ multiplex PCR; TCRdb lists only in-frame clones, some missing. The repertoire holds 140,000 to 150,000 clones, around 93% seen once, with 1.5% to 2% in the top ten. Material: PBMCs. The clonotype was recovered from a man younger than 35 in good health and CMV-seropositive. The chain has TRBV6-5 and TRBJ2-7; 8 nucleotides line up with TRBD2. The CDR3 here is CASNLAGSYEQYF. The CDR3 region has the DNA TGTGCCAGCAACCTAGCGGGCTCCTACGAGCAGTACTTC.